A single sample is the source of the 25 T cell receptor beta chains below, sequenced in a study of T-cell memory formation after mild COVID-19. TCRdb reanalysed the 5' RACE reads using MiXCR and keeps one entry per CDR3 protein. The data show approximately 300,000 distinct CDR3 sequences, with just under 20% seen just once and roughly 20% held by the top ten. Sequencing was carried out using PBMCs or a T cell subset sorted from them (not recorded which). The receptors stem from a man younger than 30 who had mild COVID-19 (a few samples of this study predate the infection). Cell type and time point are not known.

This clonotype turned up a few times. The chain joins TRBV28 to TRBJ1-2, with D unclear. This CDR3 region has 14 residues. V lost 3 bases and J 1 base, leaving 9 bases between the germline ends. Germline V gives CDR1 MDHEN, CDR2 SYDVKM. The CDR3: CASSFALGNYGYTF. DNA of the CDR3: TGTGCCAGCAGTTTCGCCTTGGGTAACTATGGCTACACCTTC.

The chain is built from TRBV5-6 and TRBJ2-6; D call uncertain. Germline CDR1 SGHDT, CDR2 YYEEEE. The CDR3 is 18 residues long. Deletions cut 1 base from V and 0 bases from J, with 14 bases between. The CDR3 DNA reads TGTGCCAGCAGCTTGTACAGAGAAGAATACTCTGGGGCCAACGTCCTGACTTTC. It is translated as CASSLYREEYSGANVLTF.

This clonotype occurred many times. The V call is TRBV7-2, the J call TRBJ2-7; D tentatively reads TRBD1 or TRBD2 (5 bases each). The V end was cut by 5 bases, the J end by 6 bases, with 14 bases between. CDR1 and CDR2 from the germline V gene are SGHTA and FQGNSA. The CDR3 spans 13 residues. CDR3 protein: CASSRDRSLEQYV. The CDR3 DNA follows: TGTGCCAGCAGCCGGGACCGATCCCTCGAGCAGTACGTC.

The chain has TRBV19 and TRBJ1-2; D might be TRBD1 (6 bases). The length of the CDR3 is 13 residues. With 6 bases removed from V and 6 bases from J, the gap between germline ends came to 14 bases. In germline, CDR1 is LNHDA, CDR2 SQIVND (reference sequence). The CDR3 DNA reads as TGTGCCAGTAGCCTACAGGGAACGAATGGCTACACCTTC. This translates into CASSLQGTNGYTF. The full variable domain, with the rest looked up from reference TRBV19 and TRBJ1-2, is DGGITQSPKYLFRKEGQNVTLSCEQNLNHDAMYWYRQDPGQGLRLIYYSQIVNDFQKGDIAEGYSVSREKKESFPLTVTSAQKNPTAFYLCASSLQGTNGYTFGSGTRLTVV.

This clonotype was counted a few times. The chain is built from TRBV7-3 and TRBJ2-1, with 12 bases fitting TRBD2. CDR3 length equals 17 residues. CDR1 is SGHTA and CDR2 is FQGTGA in the germline V gene. Unmatched junction bases numbered 7, after V lost 6 bases and J lost 1 base. The CDR3, as DNA: TGTGCCAGCAGTTCCAGGCTAGCGGGGGGGTCCTACAATGAGCAGTTCTTC. This gives the protein CASSSRLAGGSYNEQFF. Combining the CDR3 with reference TRBV7-3 and TRBJ2-1 gives the whole variable domain GAGVSQTPSNKVTEKGKYVELRCDPISGHTALYWYRQSLGQGPEFLIYFQGTGAADDSGLPNDRFFAVRPEGSVSTLKIQRTERGDSAVYLCASSSRLAGGSYNEQFFGPGTRLTVL.

This clonotype was seen at least ten times. The chain employs TRBV25-1 and TRBJ1-5; D is unresolved. Deletions cut 5 bases from V and 0 bases from J, with 8 bases between. CDR1 is MGHDK, CDR2 SYGVNS, per germline. CDR3 size: 14 residues. CDR3 in DNA: TGTGCCAGCAGTCAGACGGATAGCAATCAGCCCCAGCATTTT. It specifies CASSQTDSNQPQHF.

This clonotype was detected a few times. J is TRBJ2-2 and V is TRBV5-6, with TRBD2 identical over 9 bases. Germline V lookup: CDR1 SGHDT, CDR2 YYEEEE. Unmatched junction bases numbered 4, after V lost 0 bases and J lost 4 bases. The CDR3 covers 16 residues. The CDR3 DNA is TGTGCCAGCAGCTTGGGTGGAGCGGGGGGCACCGGGGAGCTGTTTTTT. This gives the protein CASSLGGAGGTGELFF. Using reference TRBV5-6 and TRBJ2-2 for the parts outside the CDR3, the full variable domain is DAGVTQSPTHLIKTRGQQVTLRCSPKSGHDTVSWYQQALGQGPQFIFQYYEEEERQRGNFPDRFSGHQFPNYSSELNVNALLLGDSALYLCASSLGGAGGTGELFFGEGSRLTVL.

This sequence joins TRBV4-1 and TRBJ2-3; tentatively, D is TRBD1 (6 bases). Trimming took off 4 bases at V and 2 bases at J, with 16 bases between the two ends. Germline loops: CDR1 MGHRA, CDR2 YSYEKL. The CDR3 loop spans 16 amino acids. CDR3 sequence (DNA): TGCGCCAGCAGCCCACATGTGGGGGCTGACACAGATACGCAGTATTTT. Translating it yields CASSPHVGADTDTQYF.

This clonotype appeared many times. This chain connects TRBV5-1 to TRBJ2-1, with 7 positions matching TRBD2. CDR1 and CDR2 (germline): SGHRS, YFSETQ. The CDR3 runs to 15 residues. With V trimmed by 6 bases and J by 2 bases, 8 bases remained unmatched. The CDR3 sequence: CASTLGGSPYNEQFF. In DNA form, the CDR3 reads TGCGCCAGCACCCTGGGGGGGAGTCCCTACAATGAGCAGTTCTTC.

Many counts were recorded for this clonotype. V and J are TRBV7-6 and TRBJ2-1, with D possibly being TRBD2 (6 bases). CDR1 SGHVS and CDR2 FNYEAQ come from the germline V gene. This CDR3 comprises 15 residues. Trimming took 1 base from V and 12 from J, leaving 19 bases between them. The chain's CDR3 is CASSLERGGLDRQFF. The CDR3 nucleotides read TGTGCCAGCAGCTTAGAAAGAGGAGGGCTTGACCGGCAGTTCTTC.

This clonotype was counted between two and nine times. The genes are TRBV20-1 and TRBJ1-5; 7 nucleotides match TRBD1. The CDR3 has 16 amino acids. Germline trimming cut 1 base from V and 0 bases from J; bases unmatched to any gene: 6. Germline V lookup: CDR1 DFQATT, CDR2 SNEGSKA (reference sequence). The CDR3 sequence is CSARGPGQYSNQPQHF. The CDR3 DNA reads TGCAGTGCTAGAGGCCCGGGACAGTATAGCAATCAGCCCCAGCATTTT.

CDR3 in DNA: TGTGCCAGCAGCTTCGGCCCTCGGGGTAACGGCGACTATGGCTACACCTTC. Protein sequence: CASSFGPRGNGDYGYTF. The chain recombines TRBV7-2 with TRBJ1-2; no definite D call. Germline V gene data show CDR1 as SGHTA and CDR2 as FQGNSA. The CDR3 spans 17 residues. Trimming cost V 3 bases and J 3 bases, with 20 bases left between them. Together with reference TRBV7-2 and TRBJ1-2, the CDR3 gives the full variable domain: GAGVSQSPSNKVTEKGKDVELRCDPISGHTALYWYRQSLGQGLEFLIYFQGNSAPDKSGLPSDRFSAERTGGSVSTLTIQRTQQEDSAVYLCASSFGPRGNGDYGYTFGSGTRLTVV.

This clonotype was observed a few times. The J gene is TRBJ1-1, the V gene TRBV3-1; 8 bases are shared with TRBD1. The germline CDR1 and CDR2 sequences are LGHDT and YNNKEL (reference sequence). V dropped 5 bases and J dropped 4; count of bases not matched to a gene: 6. The CDR3 has 14 residues. CDR3 in DNA: TGTGCCAGCAGCACAACAGGGGGTCGCACTGAAGCTTTCTTT. This codes for CASSTTGGRTEAFF.

This clonotype is large within its sample. This chain joins TRBV7-6 and TRBJ2-1; D not certain. The germline gives CDR1 SGHVS, CDR2 FNYEAQ. Trimming left V 5 bases short and J 8 bases short, with 7 bases between. This CDR3 is 11 amino acids long. The CDR3 protein is CASSPGYEQFF. Written as DNA, the CDR3 is TGTGCCAGCAGCCCTGGGTATGAGCAGTTCTTC. Combining the CDR3 with reference TRBV7-6 and TRBJ2-1 gives the whole variable domain GAGVSQSPRYKVTKRGQDVALRCDPISGHVSLYWYRQALGQGPEFLTYFNYEAQQDKSGLPNDRFSAERPEGSISTLTIQRTEQRDSAMYRCASSPGYEQFFGPGTRLTVL.

V and J are TRBV6-6 and TRBJ2-3, with 8 bases lining up with TRBD2. Germline V gives CDR1 MNHNY, CDR2 SVGAGI (reference sequence). V trimming: 0 bases; J trimming: 2 bases; junction bases outside the gene matches: 7. The CDR3 loop spans 17 amino acids. CDR3: CASSYSIAGRATDTQYF. CDR3 nucleotides: TGTGCCAGCAGTTACTCAATAGCGGGACGGGCCACAGATACGCAGTATTTT.

This clonotype was found a few times. V is TRBV6-4 and J is TRBJ2-1, with 9 bases lining up with TRBD1. There are 15 residues in the CDR3. J gave up 8 bases and V 0 bases, and 5 bases lay outside the gene matches. Per the germline V gene, CDR1 is MRHNA and CDR2 is SNTAGT. CDR3 bases: TGTGCCAGCAGTGACTCGACAGGGGGAGGGCATGAGCAGTTCTTC. This codes for CASSDSTGGGHEQFF.

The chain uses TRBV6-5 and TRBJ2-5; 7 bases align to TRBD1. After removal of 3 bases from V and 4 bases from J, the junction contained 8 bases not matched to a gene. This CDR3 is built from 15 residues. Per the germline V gene, CDR1 is MNHEY and CDR2 is SVGAGI. CDR3 bases: TGTGCCAGCAGTTATTCAGGGGGTCGGGGAGAGACCCAGTACTTC. This translates into CASSYSGGRGETQYF.

This clonotype was counted ten times or more. V gene TRBV4-1 combines with J gene TRBJ1-2; D gene unclear. From germline, CDR1 is MGHRA and CDR2 YSYEKL. This CDR3 region has 15 residues. V was trimmed by 4 bases and J by 3 bases, leaving 15 bases between them. The CDR3 is CASSRTSEGDYGYTF. In nucleotides, the CDR3 is TGCGCCAGCAGCCGCACATCGGAAGGAGACTATGGCTACACCTTC.

CDR3 sequence: CASSLEGLWSYNEQFF. CDR3 coding DNA: TGCGCCAGCAGCCTCGAAGGTTTATGGTCCTACAATGAGCAGTTCTTC. V and J are TRBV5-1 and TRBJ2-1, with D unclear. This CDR3 region has 16 residues. Germline lookup yields CDR1 SGHRS and CDR2 YFSETQ. Trimming left V 4 bases short and J 1 base short, with 15 bases between.

V and J are TRBV12-3 or TRBV12-4 and TRBJ1-1, with 8 bases matching TRBD1. CDR3 length: 14 amino acids. The V gene end was trimmed by 2 bases and the J gene end by 4 bases; junction bases not matched to a gene: 3. CDR3 in DNA: TGTGCCAGCAGTTTACAGGGGGCGGTCACTGAAGCTTTCTTT. This sequence encodes CASSLQGAVTEAFF.

The chain links TRBV7-6 to TRBJ2-2; 9 bases agree with TRBD1. Losses at the gene ends were 5 bases for V and 6 bases for J; bases not matched to a gene: 7. From germline, CDR1 is SGHVS and CDR2 FNYEAQ. The CDR3 is made up of 15 amino acids. The CDR3 DNA sequence: TGTGCCAGCAGCGACAGACAGGGGGGCTCCGGGGAGCTGTTTTTT. Its translation is CASSDRQGGSGELFF.

This clonotype has more than one count but fewer than ten. The V call is TRBV24-1, the J call TRBJ2-3; D ambiguous. CDR1 and CDR2 from the germline V gene are KGHDR and SFDVKD. The CDR3 loop spans 12 amino acids. Deletions cut 6 bases from V and 0 bases from J, with 3 bases between. CDR3 in DNA: TGTGCCACCAGTCTAAGCACAGATACGCAGTATTTT. Translating it yields CATSLSTDTQYF.

The chain combines TRBV5-5 with TRBJ1-2; D not resolved. This CDR3 has 15 amino acids. Trimming stripped 4 bases from V and 5 bases from J, with 18 bases between. The V gene's germline CDR1 is SGHKS and CDR2 YYEKEE (reference sequence). The CDR3 loop reads CASSQSPGFGYGYTF. The CDR3 bases are TGTGCCAGCAGCCAATCCCCGGGATTCGGATATGGCTACACCTTC.

A few counts support this clonotype. V and J are TRBV7-2 and TRBJ2-7; TRBD2 matches at 13 bases. CDR3 length: 16 amino acids. Trimming at V came to 4 bases and at J to 1 base, leaving 4 bases not matched to a gene. The germline V gene has CDR1 SGHTA and CDR2 FQGNSA. In nucleotides, the CDR3 is TGTGCCAGCAGCTCCTTACTAGCGGGGGGGTCCTACGAGCAGTACTTC. Protein: CASSSLLAGGSYEQYF.

This clonotype was observed at least ten times. This chain connects TRBV7-2 to TRBJ2-1; no reliable D call. This CDR3 is 15 amino acids long. CDR1 and CDR2 from the germline V gene are SGHTA and FQGNSA. Trimming took off 1 base at V and 0 bases at J, with 7 bases between the two ends. CDR3 sequence reads: CASSLGVSSYNEQFF. CDR3 nucleotide sequence: TGTGCCAGCAGCTTAGGGGTAAGCTCCTACAATGAGCAGTTCTTC.